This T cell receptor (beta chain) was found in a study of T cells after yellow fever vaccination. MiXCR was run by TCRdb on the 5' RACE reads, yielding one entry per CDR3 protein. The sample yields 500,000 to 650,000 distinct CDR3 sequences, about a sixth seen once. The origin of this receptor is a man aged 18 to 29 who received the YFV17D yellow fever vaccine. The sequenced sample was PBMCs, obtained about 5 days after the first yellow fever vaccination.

In nucleotides, the CDR3 is TGCAGCGTTGACGGGGGGACAAGGCAGTACTTC. This encodes CSVDGGTRQYF. V is TRBV29-1 and J is TRBJ2-7, with D tentatively TRBD2 (7 bases). V was cut by 3 bases and J by 9 bases, with 12 bases left in between. The germline V gene has CDR1 SQVTM and CDR2 ANQGSEA. The CDR3 has 11 residues.